This TCR beta chain was sequenced during a study of T cell responses to AZD1222 COVID-19 vaccine. Study findings and constraints: Nearly half of spike-specific TCRs reportedly target variant regions that are unmutated in the B.1.351 and B.1.1.7 variants. Repertoire sampling was restricted to post-peak T cell response timepoints. Baseline antibody screening turned up just six or seven seropositive AZD1222 recipients.

V lost 0 bases to trimming and J lost 4 bases; unmatched junction nucleotides: 2. The CDR3 length is 15 residues. Germline loops: CDR1 SGDLS, CDR2 YYNGEE. Method: immunoSEQ multiplex PCR; TCRdb's copy keeps in-frame clones and lacks some. The top ten clones hold approximately 1.5% of a sample with 100,000 or so clones, around 83% of them seen once. Remarks on this clone: Its antigen is not identified.

The chain uses TRBV9 and TRBJ2-3; 10 bases are shared with TRBD2. Sequences were derived from peripheral blood, sampled on day 0 of AZD1222 vaccination. This sequence was found in an adult in good health. The CDR3 loop reads CASSVVSGRADTQYF. The CDR3 nucleotides read TGTGCCAGCAGCGTAGTCAGCGGGAGGGCAGATACGCAGTATTTT.